This TCR beta chain was obtained from a study of molecular identifiers for immune sequencing clone quantification. Study context: Four of five splits of RNA from roughly 18,000 or 92,000 naive CD8 cells were sequenced in replicates. General study points: In naive cells, clones above 20 RNA copies held under 1% of molecules, whereas in effector cells they held over 99%.

Germline CDR1 and CDR2: MDHEN and SYDVKM. The CDR3 runs 19 residues. V shed 6 bases and J 4 bases; nucleotides not matched to a gene: 14. Regarding this clonotype: What it binds is not known.

A single record per CDR3 protein comes from TCRdb applying MiXCR to the PCR reads. The table shows some 100,000 distinct CDR3 sequences, with about 35% occurring only once. The sequence derives from a human donor in good health. Some libraries in this study had Jurkat cell RNA spiked in. This rearrangement joins TRBV28 to TRBJ2-2; 13 bases align to TRBD2. Sequences were obtained from naive CD8+ T cells from blood, with Jurkat cell RNA spiked in. Subset denoted: FACS-sorted CD8+CD4-CCR7+CD45RA+ naive T cells. CDR3 DNA sequence: TGTGCCAGCAGGGACGGACTAGCGGGAGAGGGTTTAGGCACCGGGGAGCTGTTTTTT. Its protein product is CASRDGLAGEGLGTGELFF.